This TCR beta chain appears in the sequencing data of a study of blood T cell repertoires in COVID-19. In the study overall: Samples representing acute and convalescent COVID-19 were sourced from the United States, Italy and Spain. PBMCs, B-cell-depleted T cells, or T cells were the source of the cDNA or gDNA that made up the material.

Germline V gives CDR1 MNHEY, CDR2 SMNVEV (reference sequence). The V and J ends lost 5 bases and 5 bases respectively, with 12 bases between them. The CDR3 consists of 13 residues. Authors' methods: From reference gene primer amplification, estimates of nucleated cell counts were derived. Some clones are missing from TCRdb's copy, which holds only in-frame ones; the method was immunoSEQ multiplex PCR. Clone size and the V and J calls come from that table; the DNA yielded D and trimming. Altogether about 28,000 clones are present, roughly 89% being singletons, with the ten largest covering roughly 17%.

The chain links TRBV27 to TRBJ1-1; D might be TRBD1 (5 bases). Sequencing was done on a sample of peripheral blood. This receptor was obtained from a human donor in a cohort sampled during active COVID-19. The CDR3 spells CASSRGLRTEAFF. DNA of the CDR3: TGTGCCAGCAGTCGGGGGTTGAGGACTGAAGCTTTCTTT.